These 3 T cell receptor beta chains came from one sample sequenced in a study of blood T cell repertoires in COVID-19. Only in-frame clones appear in the TCRdb table, and some are missing; sequencing was by immunoSEQ multiplex PCR. The sample contains about 100,000 clones, about nine tenths of which appear only once. Sequenced sample: peripheral blood. Receptor source: a man aged 18 to 30 with COVID-19, enrolled during active disease.

V is TRBV5-4 and J is TRBJ2-1, with 7 bases identical to TRBD2. The J segment lost 0 bases and the V segment lost 0 bases, leaving 3 bases of the junction unmatched. CDR1 is SGHNT, CDR2 YYREEE, per germline (reference sequence). This CDR3 spans 16 amino acids. Here the CDR3 reads CASSLAAGRSYNEQFF. CDR3 DNA sequence: TGTGCCAGCAGCTTGGCAGCGGGGCGCTCCTACAATGAGCAGTTCTTC.

This rearrangement joins TRBV30 to TRBJ2-3, with 9 positions matching TRBD2. The CDR3 is made up of 16 amino acids. Germline CDR1 GTSNPN, CDR2 SVGIG (reference sequence). J lost 2 bases, V lost 4 bases, and 10 bases had no gene match. This CDR3 reads CAWKMVGLAITDTQYF. The CDR3 DNA follows: TGTGCCTGGAAAATGGTTGGACTAGCGATCACAGATACGCAGTATTTT.

The rearrangement links TRBV28 to TRBJ1-5; D is unclear. The V and J ends lost 6 bases and 5 bases respectively, with 14 bases between them. This CDR3 is built from 14 residues. The germline V gene encodes CDR1 MDHEN and CDR2 SYDVKM. The CDR3 DNA follows: TGTGCCAGCAGCCGGTCACTCGCGCATCAGCCCCAGCATTTT. It encodes CASSRSLAHQPQHF.